This TCR beta chain was recovered during a study of cytomegalovirus exposure and HLA in healthy donors. Notes on this clone: Antigen unknown.

Method: immunoSEQ multiplex PCR; TCRdb's copy keeps in-frame clones and lacks some. Altogether more than 85,000 clones are present, roughly 90% being singletons, with the ten largest covering 1.5% to 2%. Study findings and constraints: First-cohort TCR clusters tended to co-occur in the 130 or so validation repertoires, a later analysis found. The study designated roughly 160 TCR beta chains cytomegalovirus-associated.

Germline V gene sequence: CDR1 LGHNA, CDR2 YSLEER. V gave up 1 base and J gave up 6 bases; unmatched junction bases: 6. This CDR3 is 15 amino acids long. Sample: PBMCs. This clonotype was obtained from a woman aged 18 to 35 in good health and CMV-seronegative. This chain uses TRBV4-3 with TRBJ1-2; TRBD1 matches 9 bases. The CDR3: CASSQVTGGLHGYTF. The DNA for the CDR3 is TGCGCCAGCAGCCAAGTTACAGGGGGCTTGCATGGCTACACCTTC.